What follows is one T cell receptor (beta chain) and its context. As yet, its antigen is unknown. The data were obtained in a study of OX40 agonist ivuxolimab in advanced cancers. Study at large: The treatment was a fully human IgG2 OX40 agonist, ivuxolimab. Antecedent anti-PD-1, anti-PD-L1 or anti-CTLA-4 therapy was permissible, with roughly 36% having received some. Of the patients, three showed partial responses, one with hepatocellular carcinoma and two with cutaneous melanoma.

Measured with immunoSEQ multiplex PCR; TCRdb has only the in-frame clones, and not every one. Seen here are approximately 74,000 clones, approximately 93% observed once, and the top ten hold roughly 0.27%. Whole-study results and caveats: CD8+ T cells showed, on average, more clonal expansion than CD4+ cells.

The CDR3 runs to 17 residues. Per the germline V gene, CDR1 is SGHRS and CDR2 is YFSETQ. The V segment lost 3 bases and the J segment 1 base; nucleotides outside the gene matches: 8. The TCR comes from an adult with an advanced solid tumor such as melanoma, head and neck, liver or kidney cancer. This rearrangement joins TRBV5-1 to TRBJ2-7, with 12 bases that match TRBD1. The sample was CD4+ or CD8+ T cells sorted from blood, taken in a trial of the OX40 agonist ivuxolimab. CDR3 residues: CASSYSGTGGASYEQYF. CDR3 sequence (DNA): TGCGCCAGCAGCTACTCCGGGACAGGGGGCGCATCCTACGAGCAGTACTTC.